The rows below give T cell receptor beta chains drawn from one sample of a study of blood T cell repertoires in COVID-19. The protocol was immunoSEQ multiplex PCR, while the TCRdb copy is restricted to in-frame clones and leaves out a portion. This table has about 250,000 clones, around nine tenths appearing once. Input material: peripheral blood. These receptors were collected from a woman aged 60-75 years who had recovered from COVID-19. Each CDR3 is given with its conserved first and last residue.

V,J,CDR3
TRBV12-3/TRBV12-4,TRBJ2-7,CASSNSLLRYF
TRBV6-5,TRBJ1-5,CASSPGVRQPQHF
TRBV7-8,TRBJ1-3,CASGTGERNTIYF
TRBV7-9,TRBJ1-5,CASSSGGGGNQPQHF
TRBV11-2,TRBJ2-2,CASSPLLELFF
TRBV7-2,TRBJ2-6,CASSSDNSGANVLTF
TRBV9,TRBJ2-1,CASSITGGNRGYNEQFF
TRBV18,TRBJ2-7,CASSPDRTASYEQYF
TRBV11-3,TRBJ2-7,CASSSGGPYEQYF
TRBV24-1,TRBJ2-3,CATSGDSGMATQYF
TRBV28,TRBJ1-5,CASRTDRVNQPQHF
TRBV19,TRBJ2-3,CASSMPRPRGPTDTQYF
TRBV7-2,TRBJ2-2,CASSLAGGRGATGELFF
TRBV4-2,TRBJ2-3,CACITGREDDIDTQYF
TRBV24-1,TRBJ1-1,CATSDTRQGATEAFF
TRBV2,TRBJ1-5,CASRDRGDQPQHF
TRBV5-1,TRBJ2-1,CASSPDYLGQFF
TRBV3-1/TRBV3-2,TRBJ2-3,CASSQDWLAGAGDTQYF
TRBV4-3,TRBJ1-5,CASSQGYSNQPQHF
TRBV29-1,TRBJ2-1,CSAGREQFF
TRBV5-1,TRBJ2-3,CASSQILAGGSKDTQYF
TRBV5-1,TRBJ2-7,CASSSAPEFYEQYF
TRBV24-1,TRBJ2-1,CATSGGGPNEQFF
TRBV5-6,TRBJ1-5,CASSLAGQKYQPQHF
TRBV7-9,TRBJ2-5,CASSLRSAGGETQYF
TRBV5-8,TRBJ1-1,CASSLQGTGSTEAFF
TRBV6-5,TRBJ2-1,CASSKITESYNEQFF
TRBV7-9,TRBJ1-2,CASSLSGVYGYTF
TRBV5-1,TRBJ2-5,CASSLVAEYQETQYF
TRBV4-1,TRBJ2-5,CASRGGGRETQYF
TRBV3-1/TRBV3-2,.,CASSQEGRELFF
TRBV5-1,TRBJ1-1,CASSLTGGMLNTEAFF
TRBV28,TRBJ2-5,CASTRQGARGTQYF
TRBV10-3,TRBJ1-1,CATLGGGRDLNTEAFF
TRBV9,TRBJ1-2,CASSPGTDYGYTF
TRBV13,TRBJ2-7,CASSSLISGSRGSEQYF
TRBV12-5,TRBJ2-3,CASGLGLAGDTDTQYF
TRBV6-2/TRBV6-3,TRBJ2-1,CASSYSKDTPSYNEQFF
TRBV7-2,TRBJ2-3,CASSLGYAGGDTQYF
TRBV6-2/TRBV6-3,TRBJ1-2,CASSYSRMDYGYTF
TRBV7-3,TRBJ2-2,CASSLGVSSGDTGELFF
TRBV19,TRBJ1-2,CASSIGGQPLGYTF
TRBV7-3,TRBJ2-5,CASSSLGAGETQYF
TRBV13,TRBJ2-7,CASSPTRDRVSYEQYF
TRBV4-3,TRBJ2-7,CASSPGTGELRVEQYF
TRBV5-1,TRBJ2-1,CASRLQGAGDEQFF
TRBV18,TRBJ2-1,CASSLSGGNHNEQFF
TRBV12-3/TRBV12-4,TRBJ2-7,CASSLGVAYEQYF
TRBV2,TRBJ2-1,CASSPGLDYNEQFF
TRBV2,TRBJ2-5,CASSAEGAWETQYF
TRBV18,TRBJ1-1,CASSSEQGARTEAFF
TRBV6-6,TRBJ1-5,CASSYGGLNQPQHF
TRBV7-3,TRBJ2-2,CASSFAGAGTGELFF
TRBV6-1,TRBJ1-1,CASSERGRGTEAFF
TRBV6-2/TRBV6-3,TRBJ2-3,CASSRGLAVLGDTQYF